The 22 T cell receptor beta chains in this list originate from one sample, sequenced in a study of blood T cell repertoires in COVID-19. Assay used: immunoSEQ multiplex PCR; TCRdb lists only in-frame clones, some missing. The table lists about 250,000 clones, about four fifths of them singletons. Sequences were obtained from peripheral blood. The receptor source for this set is an older man with acute or convalescent COVID-19.

The rearrangement uses TRBV28 and TRBJ2-7; D is undetermined. Germline V gene sequence: CDR1 MDHEN, CDR2 SYDVKM. CDR3 length equals 15 residues. V dropped 5 bases and J dropped 4 bases, with 18 bases sitting between them. CDR3 loop: CASSPRVPHGYEQYF. The CDR3 coding sequence is TGTGCCAGCAGTCCTCGGGTCCCGCACGGGTACGAGCAGTACTTC.

The J gene is TRBJ2-6, the V gene TRBV7-9; 9 nucleotides align to TRBD1. Germline values: CDR1 SEHNR, CDR2 FQNEAQ (reference sequence). This CDR3 has 15 amino acids. Unmatched junction bases numbered 0, after V lost 4 bases and J lost 2 bases. The CDR3 DNA is TGTGCCAGCAGCTGGGACAGGGCTGGGGCCAACGTCCTGACTTTC. It translates to CASSWDRAGANVLTF.

The chain is built from TRBV7-2 and TRBJ1-3, with 8 bases aligning to TRBD1. Germline loops: CDR1 SGHTA, CDR2 FQGNSA. The CDR3 totals 15 residues. J gave up 2 bases and V 5 bases, and 5 bases lay outside the gene matches. CDR3 residues: CASSAETGAGNTIYF. CDR3 nucleotide sequence: TGTGCCAGCAGCGCCGAGACAGGGGCTGGAAACACCATATATTTT.

The J gene is TRBJ1-1, the V gene TRBV5-1; the D is unclear. The CDR3 contains 14 residues. V was trimmed by 5 bases and J by 5 bases, leaving 16 bases between them. CDR1 is SGHRS, CDR2 YFSETQ, per germline. The CDR3: CASSGQSGGTEAFF. The CDR3 DNA reads TGCGCCAGCAGTGGGCAGTCCGGAGGTACTGAAGCTTTCTTT.

The rearrangement uses TRBV3-1 (or the pseudogene TRBV3-2) and TRBJ1-3; D is unclear. In germline, CDR1 is LGHDT, CDR2 YNNKEL (reference sequence). This CDR3 has 14 residues. Trimming pared 4 bases from V and 2 bases from J, leaving 9 bases between. The CDR3 sequence: CASSLGGTGNTIYF. CDR3 DNA: TGTGCCAGCAGCCTAGGCGGCACTGGAAACACCATATATTTT.

The CDR3 DNA sequence: TGTGCCAGCAGCCGAAGCGGAGCCACGGGGGAGCAGTACTTC. It yields the protein CASSRSGATGEQYF. The rearrangement joins TRBV6-1 to TRBJ2-7; D may be TRBD2 (5 bases). Germline V lookup: CDR1 MNHNS, CDR2 SASEGT. This CDR3 is 14 amino acids long. V shed 6 bases and J shed 7 bases, with 19 bases lying between them.

This chain connects TRBV5-1 to TRBJ1-2; TRBD1 is a possible D gene (5 bases). From germline, CDR1 is SGHRS and CDR2 YFSETQ. Trimming removed 4 bases at V and 5 bases at J, with 15 bases between. CDR3 length equals 14 residues. CDR3 sequence: CASSPRGEGYGYTF. CDR3 nucleotides: TGCGCCAGCAGCCCCAGAGGGGAGGGGTATGGCTACACCTTC.

The chain carries TRBV30 and TRBJ1-1; D may be TRBD1 (6 bases). Germline V gene data show CDR1 as GTSNPN and CDR2 as SVGIG (reference sequence). V lost 0 bases and J 0 bases, leaving 8 bases between the germline ends. The CDR3 has 14 amino acids. The CDR3 loop reads CAWSVYRVNTEAFF. DNA of the CDR3: TGTGCCTGGAGTGTATACAGGGTGAACACTGAAGCTTTCTTT.

This sequence joins TRBV10-1 and TRBJ2-3; TRBD2 matches 9 bases. The CDR3 sequence is 15 residues long. V was clipped by 2 bases and J by 4 bases; unmatched bases: 4. The V gene's germline CDR1 is WNHNN and CDR2 SYGVQD (reference sequence). The CDR3 loop reads CASSEKGLASDTQYF. The CDR3 nucleotides are TGCGCCAGCAGTGAGAAAGGACTAGCGTCAGATACGCAGTATTTT.

This rearrangement joins TRBV7-8 to TRBJ1-6; maybe TRBD1 (6 bases). Trimming stripped 9 bases from V and 10 bases from J, with 13 bases between. From germline, CDR1 is SGHVS and CDR2 FQNEAQ. The CDR3 length is 12 residues. The CDR3 DNA reads TGTGCCAGTCAGGGGCTTGGGTCACCCCTCCACTTT. Protein product: CASQGLGSPLHF. The full variable domain, completed using reference TRBV7-8 and TRBJ1-6, is GAGVSQSPRYKVAKRGQDVALRCDPISGHVSLFWYQQALGQGPEFLTYFQNEAQLDKSGLPSDRFFAERPEGSVSTLKIQRTQQEDSAVYLCASQGLGSPLHFGNGTRLTVT.

This sequence joins TRBV27 and TRBJ1-1; TRBD1 might be the D (5 bases). V dropped 3 bases and J dropped 5 bases, with 13 bases sitting between them. The CDR3 spans 14 residues. Germline-derived CDR1 and CDR2 are MNHEY and SMNVEV (reference sequence). CDR3 protein: CASSFRGAATEAFF. In DNA, the CDR3 is TGTGCCAGCAGTTTTCGCGGGGCGGCGACTGAAGCTTTCTTT.

The genes are TRBV3-1 (or the pseudogene TRBV3-2) and TRBJ1-3; D is unresolved. The V gene lost 0 bases and the J gene lost 2 bases, with 8 bases spanning the gap. The CDR3 spans 15 residues. The germline V gene has CDR1 LGHDT and CDR2 YNNKEL (reference sequence). CDR3 sequence: CASSQERLAGNTIYF. As DNA, the CDR3 is TGTGCCAGCAGCCAAGAAAGACTGGCTGGAAACACCATATATTTT.

CDR3 protein: CASSLESNRGPEQFF. The CDR3 nucleotides read TGTGCCAGCAGCTTAGAGTCAAACAGGGGACCTGAGCAGTTCTTC. The chain joins TRBV11-2 to TRBJ2-1, with 7 bases aligning to TRBD1. The CDR3 consists of 15 residues. Germline-derived CDR1 and CDR2 are SGHAT and FQNNGV. V was pared by 0 bases and J by 9 bases, with 8 bases of the junction left unmatched.

The genes are TRBV14 and TRBJ1-6; 7 bases align to TRBD1. Trimming removed 1 base from V and 4 bases from J; junction bases left unmatched: 1. In germline, CDR1 is SGHDN, CDR2 FVKESK. The CDR3 covers 15 residues. The CDR3 spells CASSQAGQYNSPLHF. The DNA for the CDR3 is TGTGCCAGCAGCCAAGCGGGACAGTATAATTCACCCCTCCACTTT.

Turning to this clone: Other nucleotide sequences from this sample produce the same CDR3. The chain couples TRBV6-5 to TRBJ1-2; TRBD1 aligns across 9 bases. The CDR3 has 13 residues. Trimming at V came to 6 bases and at J to 8 bases, leaving 7 bases not matched to a gene. In germline, CDR1 is MNHEY, CDR2 SVGAGI. CDR3 in DNA: TGTGCCAGCAGGGGGACAGGGAGAGGGGGCTACACCTTC. Encoded protein: CASRGTGRGGYTF.

The chain recombines TRBV5-1 with TRBJ1-2, with a weak D call TRBD1 (5 bases). The V and J ends lost 4 bases and 2 bases respectively, with 9 bases between them. The CDR3 consists of 13 residues. CDR1 is SGHRS, CDR2 YFSETQ, per germline. The CDR3 is CASSPDMNYGYTF. CDR3 bases: TGCGCCAGCAGCCCGGACATGAACTATGGCTACACCTTC.

The V call is TRBV5-8, the J call TRBJ2-2; D is perhaps TRBD1 (5 bases). CDR1 and CDR2 from the germline V gene are SGHTS and YDEGEE. V shed 4 bases and J shed 0 bases, with 13 bases lying between them. The CDR3 consists of 16 residues. The CDR3 loop reads CASSPKLGANTGELFF. CDR3 sequence (DNA): TGTGCCAGCAGCCCCAAGCTAGGGGCGAACACCGGGGAGCTGTTTTTT.

This chain uses TRBV6-1 with TRBJ2-7; weak D call: TRBD2 (6 bases). V was trimmed by 1 base and J by 3 bases, leaving 13 bases between them. The CDR3 extends over 15 amino acids. CDR1 is MNHNS, CDR2 SASEGT, per germline. In nucleotides, the CDR3 is TGTGCCAGCAGTGAAGTGACCGGGAGACTCTACGAGCAGTACTTC. Amino acids: CASSEVTGRLYEQYF.

This clone was seen only a few times. This sequence joins TRBV7-8 and TRBJ1-6, with D possibly being TRBD1 (6 bases). The CDR3 is 14 residues long. Per the germline V gene, CDR1 is SGHVS and CDR2 is FQNEAQ. V was pared by 1 base and J by 8 bases, with 9 bases between. CDR3 DNA sequence: TGTGCCAGCAGCTTAGGACAGGTTGATTCACCCCTCCACTTT. This codes for CASSLGQVDSPLHF.

The rearrangement links TRBV19 to TRBJ1-5, with 7 bases fitting TRBD1. The germline gives CDR1 LNHDA, CDR2 SQIVND (reference sequence). V gave up 2 bases and J gave up 0 bases; unmatched junction bases: 7. The CDR3 spans 17 residues. In DNA form, the CDR3 reads TGTGCCAGTAGTATATCGGGACAGTTTATTAGCAATCAGCCCCAGCATTTT. It encodes CASSISGQFISNQPQHF.

The chain combines TRBV5-1 with TRBJ2-1; maybe TRBD1 (6 bases). The CDR3 has 13 residues. CDR1 SGHRS and CDR2 YFSETQ come from the germline V gene. V was pared by 7 bases and J by 7 bases, with 15 bases between. CDR3 nucleotide sequence: TGCGCCAGCGGCGATACAGGGCCGAATGAGCAGTTCTTC. It encodes CASGDTGPNEQFF.

This clone has a single count. V is TRBV9 and J is TRBJ1-6; 8 bases match TRBD1. With V trimmed by 3 bases and J by 9 bases, 8 bases remained unmatched. The germline V gene has CDR1 SGDLS and CDR2 YYNGEE. The CDR3 has 15 amino acids. The CDR3 coding sequence is TGTGCCAGCAGCGCTTTACAGGGGGTGGCTTCACCCCTCCACTTT. Translating gives CASSALQGVASPLHF.